This T cell receptor (beta chain) is from a study of cytomegalovirus exposure and HLA in healthy donors. Study-level findings and limits: The authors listed around 150 TCR beta chains as cytomegalovirus-associated.

Method: immunoSEQ multiplex PCR; TCRdb's copy keeps in-frame clones and lacks some. The sample has some 98,000 clones, about 90% seen once. Germline V gene lookup returns CDR1 MNHNS and CDR2 SASEGT. The length of the CDR3 is 14 residues. The V and J ends lost 7 bases and 0 bases respectively, with 13 bases between them. Comments on this clone: The antigen is not known.

The specimen sequenced was PBMCs. The chain links TRBV6-1 to TRBJ2-7, with D perhaps TRBD1 (5 bases). The clonotype comes from a man between 18 and 29 years old in good health and CMV-seropositive. Here the CDR3 reads CASTHTDTSYEQYF. For the CDR3, the DNA is TGTGCCAGCACCCATACGGACACCTCCTACGAGCAGTACTTC.